What follows are 32 T cell receptor beta chains derived from one specimen sequenced in a study of T cell responses to AZD1222 COVID-19 vaccine. Assay: immunoSEQ multiplex PCR; the TCRdb copy retains only in-frame clones and omits some. The sample includes 160,000 or so clones, about 91% of them seen just once. Here the sequenced sample was peripheral blood, taken 28 days after the second AZD1222 dose. These receptors came from an adult who received the AZD1222 COVID-19 vaccine.

This chain joins TRBV6-5 and TRBJ1-2; D is unresolved. The CDR3 is made up of 13 amino acids. V was cut by 6 bases and J by 0 bases, with 8 bases left in between. CDR1 and CDR2 (germline): MNHEY, SVGAGI. CDR3: CASSALANYGYTF. As DNA, the CDR3 is TGTGCCAGCAGCGCACTCGCTAACTATGGCTACACCTTC.

This chain links TRBV4-1 with TRBJ2-1; D might be TRBD2 (5 bases). V lost 0 bases to trimming and J lost 10 bases, with 13 bases between them. This CDR3 comprises 14 residues. The germline CDR1 and CDR2 sequences are MGHRA and YSYEKL. The CDR3 is CASSQDLGSREQFF. In DNA form, the CDR3 reads TGCGCCAGCAGCCAAGATTTAGGGAGTAGGGAGCAGTTCTTC.

V gene TRBV15 combines with J gene TRBJ1-5, with D possibly being TRBD1 (5 bases). Germline CDR1 is LNHNV and CDR2 is YYDKDF (reference sequence). This CDR3 is built from 16 residues. Trimming took 0 bases from V and 2 from J, leaving 11 bases between them. The CDR3: CATSRDGGEGNQPQHF. CDR3 bases: TGTGCCACCAGCAGAGATGGAGGGGAAGGCAATCAGCCCCAGCATTTT.

This clone has a handful of counts. V is TRBV4-1 and J is TRBJ2-7; 7 nucleotides agree with TRBD1. V lost 1 base and J lost 2; bases outside the gene matches: 5. Per germline, CDR1 MGHRA and CDR2 YSYEKL. CDR3 size: 15 residues. CDR3 nucleotide sequence: TGCGCCAGCAGCCAAGCCGGGACAGACGCCTACGAGCAGTACTTC. The encoded protein is CASSQAGTDAYEQYF.

The chain is built from TRBV4-2 and TRBJ1-1; no firm D call. Germline V CDR1 and CDR2: LGHNA, YNFKEQ. The V end lost 4 bases, the J end lost 3 bases, and 12 bases lay between the germline ends. The CDR3 sequence is 14 residues long. CDR3 in amino acids: CASSLEGWDTEAFF. The CDR3 DNA reads TGTGCCAGCAGCCTAGAGGGCTGGGACACTGAAGCTTTCTTT.

The V gene is TRBV10-3, the J gene TRBJ2-1; TRBD2 matches 11 bases. The V gene's germline CDR1 is ENHRY and CDR2 SYGVKD. CDR3 length equals 14 residues. Germline trimming cut 11 bases from V and 4 bases from J; bases unmatched to any gene: 7. The CDR3 reads CAAQTSGGYNEQFF. In nucleotides, the CDR3 is TGTGCCGCACAAACTAGCGGGGGATACAATGAGCAGTTCTTC.

This clone was detected only a few times. The gene calls are TRBV6-4 and TRBJ2-3; a possible D gene is TRBD2 (6 bases). The CDR3 totals 15 residues. The V end lost 0 bases, the J end lost 2 bases, and 9 bases lay between the germline ends. Germline values: CDR1 MRHNA, CDR2 SNTAGT. CDR3 in amino acids: CASSDSAGPTDTQYF. The CDR3 DNA follows: TGTGCCAGCAGTGACTCGGCGGGACCCACAGATACGCAGTATTTT.

V and J are TRBV19 and TRBJ2-3; either TRBD1 or TRBD2 may supply D (5 bases each). Trimming took off 3 bases at V and 5 bases at J, with 6 bases between the two ends. The CDR3 contains 12 residues. From germline, CDR1 is LNHDA and CDR2 SQIVND (reference sequence). The CDR3 protein is CASSIGGDTQYF. CDR3 DNA: TGTGCCAGTAGTATTGGGGGAGATACGCAGTATTTT.

The chain joins TRBV7-9 to TRBJ1-2; 8 bases map to TRBD1. Per the germline V gene, CDR1 is SEHNR and CDR2 is FQNEAQ (reference sequence). The CDR3 is made up of 15 amino acids. With V trimmed by 1 base and J by 6 bases, 7 bases remained unmatched. The CDR3 reads CASSLGAGGAHGYTF. The CDR3, as DNA: TGTGCCAGCAGCTTAGGCGCAGGGGGCGCCCATGGCTACACCTTC. Combining the CDR3 with reference TRBV7-9 and TRBJ1-2 gives the whole variable domain DTGVSQNPRHKITKRGQNVTFRCDPISEHNRLYWYRQTLGQGPEFLTYFQNEAQLEKSRLLSDRFSAERPKGSFSTLEIQRTEQGDSAMYLCASSLGAGGAHGYTFGSGTRLTVV.

The chain has TRBV10-3 and TRBJ1-2; 10 positions match TRBD1. The germline V gene has CDR1 ENHRY and CDR2 SYGVKD. This CDR3 is 13 amino acids long. Unmatched junction bases numbered 4, after V lost 6 bases and J lost 6 bases. In DNA, the CDR3 is TGTGCCATCAGCGACAGGGGGCGTAATGGCTACACCTTC. Protein product: CAISDRGRNGYTF.

This clone was recorded once. Other DNA sequences of this sample code for an identical CDR3. J is TRBJ1-5 and V is TRBV2; D is unresolved. The germline V gene has CDR1 SNHLY and CDR2 FYNNEI. The germline V and J ends were trimmed by 1 base and 1 base, with 2 bases remaining between them. The CDR3 covers 13 residues. CDR3 nucleotide sequence: TGTGCCAGCAGTGAAGGGAGCAATCAGCCCCAGCATTTT. Translated: CASSEGSNQPQHF.

This clone was found a few times. This chain uses TRBV20-1 with TRBJ1-6; 7 bases align to TRBD1. Germline V gene lookup returns CDR1 DFQATT and CDR2 SNEGSKA (reference sequence). Losses at the gene ends were 3 bases for V and 4 bases for J; bases not matched to a gene: 9. The CDR3 length is 16 residues. The CDR3 here is CSASSWGQPYNSPLHF. In DNA form, the CDR3 reads TGCAGTGCTAGTTCTTGGGGACAGCCGTATAATTCACCCCTCCACTTT.

This chain links TRBV2 with TRBJ1-1; D unclear. Germline CDR1 is SNHLY and CDR2 is FYNNEI. The CDR3 covers 14 residues. Trimming stripped 3 bases from V and 0 bases from J, with 8 bases between. CDR3 in DNA: TGTGCCAGCAGTGAGAGGTTCATGAACACTGAAGCTTTCTTT. It translates to CASSERFMNTEAFF.

This sequence joins TRBV6-1 and TRBJ1-5; D is ambiguous. This CDR3 comprises 15 residues. V lost 2 bases and J lost 7, with 15 bases in between. Germline-derived CDR1 and CDR2 are MNHNS and SASEGT. CDR3 loop: CASSETPQVPQPQHF. The CDR3 nucleotides are TGTGCCAGCAGTGAAACCCCCCAGGTTCCCCAGCCCCAGCATTTT.

The rearrangement uses TRBV19 and TRBJ1-1; 9 nucleotides agree with TRBD1. V was clipped by 4 bases and J by 1 base; unmatched bases: 1. CDR1 is LNHDA, CDR2 SQIVND, per germline (reference sequence). The length of the CDR3 is 14 residues. The CDR3 here is CASSRGQGNTEAFF. The CDR3 region has the DNA TGTGCCAGTAGTAGGGGACAGGGGAACACTGAAGCTTTCTTT.

The V and J genes are TRBV15 and TRBJ2-7; D is unresolved. This CDR3 comprises 14 residues. V gave up 5 bases and J gave up 2 bases, with 13 bases separating them. Germline V gene data show CDR1 as LNHNV and CDR2 as YYDKDF (reference sequence). The chain's CDR3 is CATSSYDTTYEQYF. The DNA of the CDR3 is TGTGCCACCAGCTCTTATGACACAACCTACGAGCAGTACTTC.

V usage is TRBV6-5 and J usage is TRBJ1-1, with D possibly TRBD1 on 6 matching bases. Germline lookup yields CDR1 MNHEY and CDR2 SVGAGI. CDR3 length: 14 residues. Trimming removed 5 bases at V and 2 bases at J, with 12 bases between. CDR3 loop: CASSRQVSNTEAFF. CDR3 nucleotides: TGTGCCAGCAGTCGACAGGTCAGTAACACTGAAGCTTTCTTT.

The chain joins TRBV6-5 to TRBJ2-1; 12 bases match TRBD2. This CDR3 has 15 amino acids. V trimming: 2 bases; J trimming: 7 bases; junction bases outside the gene matches: 3. Per the germline V gene, CDR1 is MNHEY and CDR2 is SVGAGI. The CDR3 loop reads CASSYTSGGRNEQFF. Written as DNA, the CDR3 is TGTGCCAGCAGTTACACTAGCGGGGGGAGGAATGAGCAGTTCTTC.

The CDR3 DNA is TGTGCCAGCAGTGAACGGCAGGTGAATAATTCACCCCTCCACTTT. Its translation: CASSERQVNNSPLHF. The chain combines TRBV2 with TRBJ1-6, with D unresolved. The germline V and J ends were trimmed by 2 bases and 5 bases, with 10 bases remaining between them. This CDR3 has 15 amino acids. Germline V lookup: CDR1 SNHLY, CDR2 FYNNEI.

For this clone: Other DNA sequences within the sample encode an identical CDR3. This rearrangement joins TRBV9 to TRBJ2-3; TRBD2 agrees at 8 bases. V lost 0 bases and J lost 1; bases outside the gene matches: 1. The CDR3 spans 15 residues. Germline loops: CDR1 SGDLS, CDR2 YYNGEE. The CDR3 loop reads CASSVAGGGTDTQYF. The CDR3 DNA is TGTGCCAGCAGCGTAGCCGGGGGGGGCACAGATACGCAGTATTTT. The variable domain in full, completed from reference TRBV9 and TRBJ2-3, reads DSGVTQTPKHLITATGQRVTLRCSPRSGDLSVYWYQQSLDQGLQFLIQYYNGEERAKGNILERFSAQQFPDLHSELNLSSLELGDSALYFCASSVAGGGTDTQYFGPGTRLTVL.

The chain uses TRBV19 and TRBJ2-2; a weak D match, TRBD2 (5 bases). The CDR3 runs to 13 residues. Germline CDR1 reads LNHDA; CDR2 reads SQIVND (reference sequence). Trimming removed 7 bases from V and 0 bases from J, with 6 bases in between. For the CDR3, the DNA is TGTGCCAGTAAGGGAGCGAACACCGGGGAGCTGTTTTTT. It is translated as CASKGANTGELFF.

To note about this clone: The junction does not match germline at one end; this may be a read error. V usage is TRBV18 and J usage is TRBJ1-3, with 10 bases lining up with TRBD1. CDR3 length: 16 amino acids. Germline V gene data show CDR1 as KGHSH and CDR2 as LQKENI. Here the CDR3 reads CASSPMTGGGGNTIYF. CDR3 DNA sequence: TGTGCCAGCTCCCCGATGACAGGGGGCGGTGGAAACACTATATATTTT.

The genes are TRBV9 and TRBJ1-2; no definite D call. Per germline, CDR1 SGDLS and CDR2 YYNGEE. The CDR3 has 13 amino acids. Trimming cost V 1 base and J 8 bases, with 12 bases left between them. The CDR3 bases are TGTGCCAGCAGCGTATCTACAGTCGGGGGCTACACCTTC. Translation gives CASSVSTVGGYTF.

The chain is built from TRBV27 and TRBJ2-1; 8 nucleotides line up with TRBD1. The J segment lost 7 bases and the V segment lost 4 bases, leaving 6 bases of the junction unmatched. This CDR3 contains 14 residues. The V gene's germline CDR1 is MNHEY and CDR2 SMNVEV (reference sequence). The CDR3 coding sequence is TGTGCCAGCAGTTCAGGGGGCCCGTGGAATGAGCAGTTCTTC. Its translation: CASSSGGPWNEQFF.

The chain links TRBV5-5 to TRBJ1-3; the D is unclear. The CDR3 consists of 11 residues. CDR1 and CDR2 from the germline V gene are SGHKS and YYEKEE (reference sequence). Trimming cost V 6 bases and J 2 bases, with 3 bases left between them. In DNA form, the CDR3 reads TGTGCCAGCAAGGCTGGAAACACCATATATTTT. Amino acids: CASKAGNTIYF.

This rearrangement joins TRBV2 to TRBJ1-2, with 9 nucleotides matching TRBD1. The ends lost 4 bases at V and 5 bases at J; junction bases unmatched: 14. Germline lookup yields CDR1 SNHLY and CDR2 FYNNEI. The length of the CDR3 is 17 residues. This CDR3 reads CASSGVSRDREIYGYTF. Written as DNA, the CDR3 is TGTGCCAGCAGTGGAGTCAGCCGGGACAGGGAGATATATGGCTACACCTTC.

This clone occurred once. V usage is TRBV19 and J usage is TRBJ1-4; a possible D gene is TRBD1 (5 bases). Trimming left V 3 bases short and J 8 bases short, with 13 bases between. The CDR3 sequence is 14 residues long. Germline CDR1 and CDR2: LNHDA and SQIVND (reference sequence). For the CDR3, the DNA is TGTGCCAGTAGTATCCCCGGGACGAGGGAAAAACTGTTTTTT. Translating gives CASSIPGTREKLFF.

The chain recombines TRBV29-1 with TRBJ1-1; 8 positions match TRBD1. CDR3 length: 14 residues. Germline V lookup: CDR1 SQVTM, CDR2 ANQGSEA. Trimming removed 7 bases from V and 5 bases from J; junction bases left unmatched: 12. The CDR3 coding sequence is TGCAGCGGGACTATGACAGGGGCAGGGACTGAAGCTTTCTTT. It yields the protein CSGTMTGAGTEAFF.

The chain links TRBV15 to TRBJ1-5; D is perhaps TRBD1 (6 bases). The CDR3 runs 17 residues. Germline assignment: CDR1 LNHNV and CDR2 YYDKDF (reference sequence). V shed 0 bases and J shed 2 bases, with 14 bases lying between them. The CDR3, as DNA: TGTGCCACCAGCAGAGATCAGGGAGGGGGAGGCAATCAGCCCCAGCATTTT. Encoded protein: CATSRDQGGGGNQPQHF. The complete variable domain, with remaining parts taken from reference TRBV15 and TRBJ1-5, reads DAMVIQNPRYQVTQFGKPVTLSCSQTLNHNVMYWYQQKSSQAPKLLFHYYDKDFNNEADTPDNFQSRRPNTSFCFLDIRSPGLGDTAMYLCATSRDQGGGGNQPQHFGDGTRLSIL.

The rearrangement links TRBV2 to TRBJ1-2; D might be TRBD1 (6 bases). The length of the CDR3 is 15 residues. V shed 7 bases and J shed 5 bases, with 20 bases lying between them. CDR1 and CDR2 (germline): SNHLY, FYNNEI. This CDR3 is CASTERARGGYGYTF. CDR3 bases: TGTGCCAGCACTGAGCGGGCCAGGGGAGGTTATGGCTACACCTTC.

The gene calls are TRBV7-3 and TRBJ2-7; 7 nucleotides agree with TRBD1. V lost 6 bases to trimming and J lost 10 bases; unmatched junction nucleotides: 12. This CDR3 is 13 amino acids long. CDR1 and CDR2 (germline): SGHTA, FQGTGA. CDR3 protein: CASSEAPGGPQYF. The CDR3 DNA reads as TGTGCCAGCAGTGAGGCCCCAGGGGGTCCACAGTACTTC.

This clone turned up a few times. Additional DNA sequences in this sample encode the identical CDR3. The chain couples TRBV5-1 to TRBJ1-3; tentatively, D is TRBD1 (5 bases). This CDR3 has 13 amino acids. With 0 bases removed from V and 4 bases from J, the gap between germline ends came to 5 bases. The germline V gene encodes CDR1 SGHRS and CDR2 YFSETQ. CDR3 DNA sequence: TGCGCCAGCAGCTTGGGACAGGGAAACACCATATATTTT. Its translation is CASSLGQGNTIYF.